Below are 27 T cell receptor beta chains sequenced from a single sample in a study of cytomegalovirus exposure and HLA in healthy donors. A multiplex PCR was run with 60 Vbeta primers and 13 Jbeta primers. Assay used: immunoSEQ multiplex PCR; TCRdb lists only in-frame clones, some missing. The sample includes 95,000 to 150,000 clones, nearly 65% of them seen just once. Sequencing was performed on PBMCs. Source of these receptors: a man between 40 and 49 years old in good health and CMV-seropositive.

This rearrangement joins TRBV5-8 to TRBJ1-1; perhaps TRBD1 as D (6 bases). V was pared by 1 base and J by 10 bases, with 23 bases between. The length of the CDR3 is 16 residues. Germline CDR1 and CDR2: SGHTS and YDEGEE. DNA of the CDR3: TGTGCCAGCAGCTTGACCCTGAGCTCGGCAGGGGCGAGAGCTTTCTTT. This translates into CASSLTLSSAGARAFF. The entire variable domain, with the rest obtained from reference TRBV5-8 and TRBJ1-1, is as follows: EAGVTQSPTHLIKTRGQQATLRCSPISGHTSVYWYQQALGLGLQFLLWYDEGEERNRGNFPPRFSGRQFPNYSSELNVNALELEDSALYLCASSLTLSSAGARAFFGQGTRLTVV.

The V and J genes are TRBV9 and TRBJ1-2; D unclear. CDR1 and CDR2 from the germline V gene are SGDLS and YYNGEE. This CDR3 has 13 residues. Deletions cut 0 bases from V and 2 bases from J, with 5 bases between. The CDR3 sequence: CASSVDLNYGYTF. For the CDR3, the DNA is TGTGCCAGCAGCGTAGACTTAAACTATGGCTACACCTTC.

V is TRBV4-2 and J is TRBJ2-3; tentative D call: TRBD1 (5 bases). This CDR3 contains 14 residues. Trimming took off 2 bases at V and 4 bases at J, with 10 bases between the two ends. Germline-derived CDR1 and CDR2 are LGHNA and YNFKEQ. The CDR3 loop is CASSQPGHADTQYF. The CDR3 DNA is TGTGCCAGCAGCCAACCAGGGCATGCAGATACGCAGTATTTT.

This rearrangement joins TRBV6-5 to TRBJ2-5; D is ambiguous. CDR1 and CDR2 from the germline V gene are MNHEY and SVGAGI. The length of the CDR3 is 13 residues. V lost 2 bases to trimming and J lost 5 bases, with 9 bases between them. CDR3 amino acids: CASSYAGDETQYF. The CDR3 DNA reads TGTGCCAGCAGTTACGCCGGAGATGAGACCCAGTACTTC.

The chain has TRBV9 and TRBJ2-7; TRBD2 agrees at 8 bases. The CDR3 extends over 16 amino acids. V trimming: 0 bases; J trimming: 5 bases; junction bases outside the gene matches: 10. Germline V gene lookup returns CDR1 SGDLS and CDR2 YYNGEE. In DNA, the CDR3 is TGTGCCAGCAGCGTAGGTCCCGCGGGAGGCAGGAACGAGCAGTACTTC. It specifies CASSVGPAGGRNEQYF. Full variable domain (missing parts from reference TRBV9 and TRBJ2-7): DSGVTQTPKHLITATGQRVTLRCSPRSGDLSVYWYQQSLDQGLQFLIQYYNGEERAKGNILERFSAQQFPDLHSELNLSSLELGDSALYFCASSVGPAGGRNEQYFGPGTRLTVT.

V is TRBV18 and J is TRBJ2-1, with D tentatively TRBD2 (5 bases). The V gene's germline CDR1 is KGHSH and CDR2 LQKENI. The CDR3 is 15 amino acids. The V end lost 0 bases, the J end lost 1 base, and 7 bases lay between the germline ends. CDR3 sequence reads: CASSPPSGSYNEQFF. The CDR3 nucleotides are TGTGCCAGCTCACCACCGTCGGGATCCTACAATGAGCAGTTCTTC.

The chain has TRBV13 and TRBJ2-3; 12 bases fit TRBD1. CDR1 and CDR2 from the germline V gene are PRHDT and FYEKMQ (reference sequence). J gave up 1 base and V 5 bases, and 7 bases lay outside the gene matches. The CDR3 spans 17 residues. This CDR3 reads CASSSLRDRGRTDTQYF. DNA of the CDR3: TGTGCCAGCAGCAGCCTCCGGGACAGGGGGCGCACAGATACGCAGTATTTT.

The chain has TRBV5-1 and TRBJ2-7; a weak D match, TRBD2 (7 bases). The CDR3 contains 18 residues. Looked up from germline, CDR1 is SGHRS and CDR2 is YFSETQ. Trimming shortened V by 6 bases and J by 4 bases, and 29 bases separated the two germline ends. The CDR3 DNA reads as TGCGCCAGCAACCCCTTGGGGGCTAGCGGAGGGAGTAGGTACGAGCAGTACTTC. This codes for CASNPLGASGGSRYEQYF.

CDR3 bases: TGCAGCGTTGAGAGGAACACTGAAGCTTTCTTT. This sequence encodes CSVERNTEAFF. V usage is TRBV29-1 and J usage is TRBJ1-1; D not certain. Germline V gives CDR1 SQVTM, CDR2 ANQGSEA. CDR3 length: 11 amino acids. V gave up 3 bases and J gave up 1 base, with 3 bases separating them.

This chain links TRBV19 with TRBJ2-7, with 11 bases aligning to TRBD2. Per the germline V gene, CDR1 is LNHDA and CDR2 is SQIVND (reference sequence). The ends lost 4 bases at V and 6 bases at J; junction bases unmatched: 8. The CDR3 has 15 amino acids. CDR3 in DNA: TGTGCCAGTAGTACTAGCGGGAGGAGAGAGGCCGAGCAGTACTTC. It is translated as CASSTSGRREAEQYF.

The CDR3 DNA is TGTGCCAGCAGCGTAGCTGAGGCGCTTACGCAGTATTTT. This encodes CASSVAEALTQYF. The chain couples TRBV9 to TRBJ2-3; D not certain. Germline CDR1 and CDR2: SGDLS and YYNGEE. The ends were cut back, 0 bases at V and 8 bases at J, with 10 bases in the middle. The CDR3 has 13 amino acids.

This clone was picked up a small number of times. The chain links TRBV2 to TRBJ1-5, with TRBD1 as a possible D gene (5 bases). Germline values: CDR1 SNHLY, CDR2 FYNNEI. This CDR3 region has 13 residues. Trimming left V 6 bases short and J 5 bases short, with 11 bases between. CDR3 DNA sequence: TGTGCCAGCAGATTCCTCAGGGATCAGCCCCAGCATTTT. This translates into CASRFLRDQPQHF.

This rearrangement joins TRBV6-1 to TRBJ2-5; D not resolved. Germline V gene sequence: CDR1 MNHNS, CDR2 SASEGT. V was pared by 0 bases and J by 5 bases, with 19 bases between. The length of the CDR3 is 17 residues. CDR3 loop: CASSEAWKTSPGETQYF. DNA for the CDR3: TGTGCCAGCAGTGAAGCGTGGAAAACGAGTCCCGGGGAGACCCAGTACTTC.

This sequence joins TRBV7-9 and TRBJ2-1; TRBD2 aligns across 8 bases. J was trimmed by 2 bases and V by 3 bases; bases with no gene match: 6. Germline CDR1 is SEHNR and CDR2 is FQNEAQ (reference sequence). The CDR3 extends over 16 amino acids. CDR3 residues: CASSFTHGGAYNEQFF. CDR3 DNA sequence: TGTGCCAGCAGCTTCACTCACGGGGGGGCCTACAATGAGCAGTTCTTC.

The chain joins TRBV5-1 to TRBJ2-5, with TRBD2 matching 15 bases. Germline trimming cut 7 bases from V and 5 bases from J; bases unmatched to any gene: 0. The CDR3 spans 13 residues. CDR1 and CDR2 from the germline V gene are SGHRS and YFSETQ. CDR3 in amino acids: CASGTSGRETQYF. CDR3 nucleotide sequence: TGCGCCAGCGGGACTAGCGGGAGGGAGACCCAGTACTTC.

This clone was recorded only once. The chain has TRBV7-2 and TRBJ2-7; 9 bases match TRBD1. CDR1 is SGHTA and CDR2 is FQGNSA in the germline V gene. This CDR3 has 18 residues. V shed 2 bases, J shed 5 bases, and the junction held 16 bases outside the gene matches. The CDR3 here is CASSLTPFPGQGSNEQYF. DNA of the CDR3: TGTGCCAGCAGCTTAACGCCATTTCCGGGACAGGGTTCCAACGAGCAGTACTTC.

This chain connects TRBV10-1 to TRBJ2-5; 7 bases map to TRBD1. This CDR3 comprises 16 residues. Germline trimming cut 0 bases from V and 1 base from J; bases unmatched to any gene: 5. Germline V gene lookup returns CDR1 WNHNN and CDR2 SYGVQD (reference sequence). The CDR3 bases are TGCGCCAGCAGTGAGTCTATAAACAGGGGCCAAGAGACCCAGTACTTC. Protein: CASSESINRGQETQYF.

This clone occurred once. The chain combines TRBV6-5 with TRBJ2-5; 9 bases fit TRBD2. Germline V gene lookup returns CDR1 MNHEY and CDR2 SVGAGI. The CDR3 has 16 residues. The V and J ends lost 0 bases and 3 bases, in that order; junction bases with no gene match: 5. CDR3 sequence reads: CASSYSLAGPEETQYF. DNA for the CDR3: TGTGCCAGCAGTTACTCTCTAGCGGGACCCGAAGAGACCCAGTACTTC.

This clone has just a few counts. J is TRBJ2-5 and V is TRBV19; 10 bases agree with TRBD2. The germline V gene encodes CDR1 LNHDA and CDR2 SQIVND (reference sequence). CDR3 length: 15 residues. V trimming: 7 bases; J trimming: 3 bases; junction bases outside the gene matches: 8. The CDR3 sequence: CASNYGTSGEETQYF. CDR3 in DNA: TGTGCCAGTAACTACGGTACTAGCGGGGAAGAGACCCAGTACTTC. The full variable domain, with the rest looked up from reference TRBV19 and TRBJ2-5, is DGGITQSPKYLFRKEGQNVTLSCEQNLNHDAMYWYRQDPGQGLRLIYYSQIVNDFQKGDIAEGYSVSREKKESFPLTVTSAQKNPTAFYLCASNYGTSGEETQYFGPGTRLLVL.

This clone has just one count. The chain joins TRBV7-2 to TRBJ1-2, with D maybe TRBD1 (6 bases). Germline-derived CDR1 and CDR2 are SGHTA and FQGNSA. The V gene lost 3 bases and the J gene lost 6 bases, with 17 bases spanning the gap. This CDR3 is 15 amino acids long. CDR3 nucleotide sequence: TGTGCCAGCAGCTTCGAGATGGAACGACAGGATGGCTACACCTTC. Residues: CASSFEMERQDGYTF.

The V and J genes are TRBV19 and TRBJ1-1; tentative D call: TRBD1 (5 bases). Trimming took off 1 base at V and 5 bases at J, with 11 bases between the two ends. CDR3 length equals 14 residues. CDR1 and CDR2 from the germline V gene are LNHDA and SQIVND (reference sequence). The CDR3 region is CASSIALGGTEAFF. The DNA of the CDR3 is TGTGCCAGTAGTATAGCGTTGGGGGGGACTGAAGCTTTCTTT.

The V gene is TRBV18, the J gene TRBJ1-1, with D unclear. The V and J ends lost 2 bases and 3 bases respectively, with 16 bases between them. The CDR3 loop spans 16 amino acids. Germline CDR1 KGHSH, CDR2 LQKENI. The CDR3 loop reads CASSPSRQAGHTEAFF. In DNA form, the CDR3 reads TGTGCCAGCTCACCATCTCGGCAGGCTGGGCACACTGAAGCTTTCTTT.

Only a few counts were recorded for this clone. The V call is TRBV5-1, the J call TRBJ2-3; 10 positions match TRBD2. The CDR3 runs to 15 residues. V trimming: 1 base; J trimming: 6 bases; junction bases outside the gene matches: 5. Per germline, CDR1 SGHRS and CDR2 YFSETQ. The CDR3 loop is CASSLSGRAGDTQYF. The CDR3 coding sequence is TGCGCCAGCAGCTTGAGCGGGAGGGCCGGTGATACGCAGTATTTT.

In the case of this clone: The sample carries other DNA sequences with the same CDR3. The chain recombines TRBV9 with TRBJ2-1; 8 nucleotides align to TRBD2. Trimming cost V 0 bases and J 4 bases; bases outside gene matches: 3. The CDR3 runs 15 residues. Germline assignment: CDR1 SGDLS and CDR2 YYNGEE. The chain's CDR3 is CASSVGLAGYNEQFF. The CDR3 region has the DNA TGTGCCAGCAGCGTAGGATTAGCGGGGTACAATGAGCAGTTCTTC.

The chain combines TRBV4-3 with TRBJ2-1; D is possibly TRBD2 (6 bases). The germline V gene has CDR1 LGHNA and CDR2 YSLEER. The V and J ends lost 1 base and 0 bases respectively, with 10 bases between them. CDR3 length: 16 residues. This CDR3 is CASSQGGVSSYNEQFF. CDR3 DNA: TGCGCCAGCAGCCAAGGGGGGGTGAGCTCCTACAATGAGCAGTTCTTC.

The chain joins TRBV11-2 to TRBJ2-4, with 7 nucleotides matching TRBD1. V shed 3 bases, J shed 5 bases, and the junction held 1 base outside the gene matches. CDR1 and CDR2 (germline): SGHAT, FQNNGV. CDR3 length: 13 residues. The CDR3 reads CASSFTGENIQYF. In nucleotides, the CDR3 is TGTGCCAGCAGCTTTACAGGGGAAAACATTCAGTACTTC.

CDR3 coding DNA: TGTGCCAGCAGCTTAGTGGGGACAGAAGAGACCCAGTACTTC. The encoded protein is CASSLVGTEETQYF. The V and J genes are TRBV7-6 and TRBJ2-5; 7 bases fit TRBD1. With V trimmed by 1 base and J by 3 bases, 2 bases remained unmatched. The CDR3 runs to 14 residues. Germline lookup yields CDR1 SGHVS and CDR2 FNYEAQ.